The 27 T cell receptor beta chains below come from one sample, sequenced in a study of blood T cell repertoires in COVID-19. TCRdb's table, derived via immunoSEQ multiplex PCR, lists solely in-frame clones and lacks some. The table has over 600,000 clones, approximately 90% seen once; the top ten hold over 0.2%. Material for sequencing was peripheral blood. Every receptor here comes from a woman in her late teens or twenties with acute or convalescent COVID-19.

The V call is TRBV4-3, the J call TRBJ1-1; D is uncertain. CDR3 length: 13 amino acids. Trimming left V 0 bases short and J 6 bases short, with 8 bases between. Germline CDR1 LGHNA, CDR2 YSLEER. DNA of the CDR3: TGCGCCAGCAGCCAAGATGGAGGAGCTGAAGCTTTCTTT. Its translation is CASSQDGGAEAFF.

This chain connects TRBV18 to TRBJ1-5; the match to TRBD1 covers 8 bases. The V segment lost 3 bases and the J segment 7 bases; nucleotides outside the gene matches: 8. The CDR3 loop spans 15 amino acids. Looked up from germline, CDR1 is KGHSH and CDR2 is LQKENI. Here the CDR3 reads CASSPRRTGSQPQHF. CDR3 coding DNA: TGTGCCAGCTCACCGCGGAGGACAGGGAGCCAGCCCCAGCATTTT.

In DNA, the CDR3 is TGTGCCAGCAGTTTAACAGGGGCGGGGTCCCTAGGCACTGAAGCTTTCTTT. Protein sequence: CASSLTGAGSLGTEAFF. The V and J genes are TRBV28 and TRBJ1-1; TRBD1 agrees at 7 bases. Germline CDR1 MDHEN, CDR2 SYDVKM. The length of the CDR3 is 17 residues. V gave up 2 bases and J gave up 4 bases; unmatched junction bases: 13.

The CDR3 sequence is CASSPLDRGSYEQYF. CDR3 nucleotide sequence: TGTGCCAGCAGCCCCCTGGACAGGGGTAGTTACGAGCAGTACTTC. V and J are TRBV11-1 and TRBJ2-7, with TRBD1 matching over 9 bases. V lost 5 bases, J lost 4 bases, and 9 bases stayed unmatched. The CDR3 contains 15 residues. CDR1 SGHAT and CDR2 FQDESV come from the germline V gene (reference sequence).

The chain is built from TRBV20-1 and TRBJ1-1, with D tentatively TRBD1 (5 bases). The CDR3 has 11 residues. The V end lost 7 bases, the J end lost 1 base, and 7 bases lay between the germline ends. Germline V gives CDR1 DFQATT, CDR2 SNEGSKA (reference sequence). This CDR3 is CSVTGNTEAFF. The CDR3, as DNA: TGCAGTGTCACAGGGAACACTGAAGCTTTCTTT.

The chain recombines TRBV4-1 with TRBJ1-2; 9 bases match TRBD1. In germline, CDR1 is MGHRA, CDR2 YSYEKL. There are 15 residues in the CDR3. V was pared by 5 bases and J by 4 bases, with 8 bases of the junction left unmatched. The CDR3 region is CASSDPGTGIYGYTF. The CDR3 bases are TGCGCCAGCAGCGACCCCGGGACAGGGATCTATGGCTACACCTTC.

V usage is TRBV5-6 and J usage is TRBJ1-2; D possibly corresponds to TRBD1 (6 bases). Germline CDR1 is SGHDT and CDR2 is YYEEEE. V was clipped by 0 bases and J by 4 bases, with 25 bases between them. CDR3 length equals 19 residues. The CDR3 here is CASSLGGLRPPSNPYGYTF. In DNA, the CDR3 is TGTGCCAGCAGCTTGGGGGGGCTCAGGCCCCCCTCTAATCCCTATGGCTACACCTTC.

The chain carries TRBV21-1 and TRBJ2-7; the D call TRBD2 from the table was never checked on the DNA. TRBV21-1 is shown as a pseudogene. The CDR3 spans 13 residues. CDR3 nucleotides: TGTGCCAGCAGCAGGAAGGAGCACGGGGAGCAGTACTTC. It codes for CASSRKEHGEQYF.

This clone was recorded only once. This chain connects TRBV7-9 to TRBJ1-2; 10 nucleotides line up with TRBD1. The CDR3 has 15 residues. CDR1 is SEHNR and CDR2 is FQNEAQ in the germline V gene (reference sequence). Germline trimming cut 2 bases from V and 6 bases from J; bases unmatched to any gene: 6. CDR3 nucleotides: TGTGCCAGCAGCTTACGGGACAGGGGATACCATGGCTACACCTTC. As protein: CASSLRDRGYHGYTF.

The chain has TRBV4-3 and TRBJ2-7; maybe TRBD1 (6 bases). Germline CDR1 LGHNA, CDR2 YSLEER. V lost 0 bases and J lost 1, with 13 bases in between. The CDR3 loop spans 16 amino acids. The CDR3 here is CASSQDWDGTSYEQYF. DNA for the CDR3: TGCGCCAGCAGCCAAGACTGGGACGGGACATCCTACGAGCAGTACTTC.

This clone was detected only once. The chain couples TRBV7-8 to TRBJ2-7, with D possibly TRBD1 on 6 matching bases. The CDR3 loop spans 13 amino acids. The germline CDR1 and CDR2 sequences are SGHVS and FQNEAQ. V shed 3 bases and J shed 5 bases, with 11 bases lying between them. CDR3: CASSFMSGDEQYF. CDR3 nucleotide sequence: TGTGCCAGCAGCTTTATGTCAGGGGACGAGCAGTACTTC.

This clone has more than one count but fewer than ten. The chain combines TRBV4-2 with TRBJ1-2, with 7 bases matching TRBD1. V was pared by 4 bases and J by 1 base, with 6 bases of the junction left unmatched. The CDR3 contains 15 residues. Germline CDR1 is LGHNA and CDR2 is YNFKEQ. CDR3 DNA sequence: TGTGCCAGCAGCCCTGTAACAGGGGATAACTATGGCTACACCTTC. Translation gives CASSPVTGDNYGYTF.

The CDR3 region is CASRPTGDNGYTF. The CDR3 nucleotides are TGTGCCAGCAGACCGACAGGGGACAATGGCTACACCTTC. The chain couples TRBV5-5 to TRBJ1-2, with TRBD1 identical over 8 bases. V shed 5 bases and J 6 bases; nucleotides not matched to a gene: 6. The CDR3 runs 13 residues. CDR1 is SGHKS and CDR2 is YYEKEE in the germline V gene (reference sequence).

The chain has TRBV29-1 and TRBJ1-2; TRBD1 is a possible D gene (5 bases). The CDR3 loop spans 13 amino acids. Trimming shortened V by 3 bases and J by 4 bases, and 12 bases separated the two germline ends. Germline loops: CDR1 SQVTM, CDR2 ANQGSEA. The CDR3 nucleotides read TGCAGCGTTGATCCAGGGTCGAGCTATGGCTACACCTTC. It codes for CSVDPGSSYGYTF.

The V gene is TRBV10-3, the J gene TRBJ1-1, with D uncertain. Germline CDR1 and CDR2: ENHRY and SYGVKD. Trimming pared 0 bases from V and 1 base from J, leaving 3 bases between. This CDR3 region has 13 residues. The DNA for the CDR3 is TGTGCCATCAGTGAGTCCAGGAACACTGAAGCTTTCTTT. Its protein is CAISESRNTEAFF.

V is TRBV7-9 and J is TRBJ2-7; TRBD1 might be the D (5 bases). V was clipped by 5 bases and J by 5 bases, with 19 bases between them. The V gene's germline CDR1 is SEHNR and CDR2 FQNEAQ (reference sequence). The CDR3 loop spans 15 amino acids. The CDR3 nucleotides are TGTGCCAGCAGCCCCCCTGGGTGGGGCAGCCACGAGCAGTACTTC. Protein sequence: CASSPPGWGSHEQYF.

The genes are TRBV28 and TRBJ1-1, with TRBD1 matching over 7 bases. Per the germline V gene, CDR1 is MDHEN and CDR2 is SYDVKM. This CDR3 contains 14 residues. V dropped 3 bases and J dropped 1; count of bases not matched to a gene: 2. The CDR3 DNA is TGTGCCAGCAGTTTCGGACAGGCGAACACTGAAGCTTTCTTT. This sequence encodes CASSFGQANTEAFF.

This chain uses TRBV6-5 with TRBJ2-3, with D possibly being TRBD2 (6 bases). V lost 8 bases, J lost 3 bases, and 12 bases lay in between. This CDR3 comprises 13 residues. The germline gives CDR1 MNHEY, CDR2 SVGAGI. CDR3 loop: CASGRGKTDTQYF. The CDR3 bases are TGTGCCAGCGGGCGGGGCAAGACAGATACGCAGTATTTT.

The genes are TRBV9 and TRBJ1-4; 9 bases line up with TRBD1. The J segment lost 7 bases and the V segment lost 1 base, leaving 8 bases of the junction unmatched. The germline V gene has CDR1 SGDLS and CDR2 YYNGEE. This CDR3 is 16 amino acids long. CDR3 DNA sequence: TGTGCCAGCAGCGTAAACCCGACAGGGGGAACTGAAAAACTGTTTTTT. Its protein product is CASSVNPTGGTEKLFF.

The chain carries TRBV7-3 and TRBJ2-1; D call uncertain. Trimming removed 0 bases from V and 8 bases from J, with 5 bases in between. The CDR3 runs 12 residues. The germline V gene has CDR1 SGHTA and CDR2 FQGTGA. As DNA, the CDR3 is TGTGCCAGCAGCTTAACGGGCTATGAGCAGTTCTTC. It encodes CASSLTGYEQFF.

This chain joins TRBV5-1 and TRBJ1-2; 11 bases align to TRBD1. Losses at the gene ends were 3 bases for V and 8 bases for J; bases not matched to a gene: 9. This CDR3 region has 15 residues. CDR1 and CDR2 from the germline V gene are SGHRS and YFSETQ. The CDR3 DNA reads TGCGCCAGCAGCTCCACTTTGGACAGGGGGCTCGGCTACACCTTC. As protein: CASSSTLDRGLGYTF.

CDR3 bases: TGCGCCAGCAGTAATACAGAGAACACTGAAGCTTTCTTT. Protein sequence: CASSNTENTEAFF. The V gene is TRBV5-1, the J gene TRBJ1-1; D remains ambiguous. CDR1 is SGHRS, CDR2 YFSETQ, per germline. This CDR3 has 13 residues. Trimming stripped 5 bases from V and 1 base from J, with 9 bases between.

J is TRBJ1-1 and V is TRBV13; TRBD1 agrees at 7 bases. This CDR3 contains 17 residues. V shed 5 bases, J shed 1 base, and the junction held 13 bases outside the gene matches. Germline values: CDR1 PRHDT, CDR2 FYEKMQ (reference sequence). The CDR3 sequence is CASSRQGRRLWNTEAFF. For the CDR3, the DNA is TGTGCCAGCAGCCGACAGGGTAGGCGACTATGGAACACTGAAGCTTTCTTT.

V gene TRBV5-6 combines with J gene TRBJ1-2; 8 bases agree with TRBD1. V trimming: 4 bases; J trimming: 4 bases; junction bases outside the gene matches: 12. Germline CDR1 reads SGHDT; CDR2 reads YYEEEE. The CDR3 loop spans 16 amino acids. CDR3 coding DNA: TGTGCCAGCAGCCCGGTGGGGCAGGGGGCCCTCTATGGCTACACCTTC. Translating it yields CASSPVGQGALYGYTF.

This clone was observed once. This chain uses TRBV5-1 with TRBJ2-3, with 9 nucleotides matching TRBD1. The CDR3 is 15 residues long. Losses at the gene ends were 4 bases for V and 6 bases for J; bases not matched to a gene: 9. The germline gives CDR1 SGHRS, CDR2 YFSETQ. CDR3 in amino acids: CASSPGQGTVDTQYF. As DNA, the CDR3 is TGCGCCAGCAGCCCGGGACAGGGCACAGTGGATACGCAGTATTTT.

In its sample, this clone was seen once. The chain carries TRBV30 and TRBJ1-4; D is unresolved. Germline CDR1 reads GTSNPN; CDR2 reads SVGIG (reference sequence). Trimming stripped 0 bases from V and 7 bases from J, with 6 bases between. CDR3 length: 12 amino acids. The CDR3 region is CAWSVSFEKLFF. In DNA, the CDR3 is TGTGCCTGGAGTGTGTCCTTTGAAAAACTGTTTTTT.

The rearrangement joins TRBV29-1 to TRBJ2-3; 8 bases line up with TRBD2. Germline-derived CDR1 and CDR2 are SQVTM and ANQGSEA. Unmatched junction bases numbered 7, after V lost 2 bases and J lost 3 bases. The CDR3 consists of 15 residues. The CDR3 protein is CSVENSGALTDTQYF. The CDR3 bases are TGCAGCGTTGAAAATAGCGGGGCCTTGACAGATACGCAGTATTTT.